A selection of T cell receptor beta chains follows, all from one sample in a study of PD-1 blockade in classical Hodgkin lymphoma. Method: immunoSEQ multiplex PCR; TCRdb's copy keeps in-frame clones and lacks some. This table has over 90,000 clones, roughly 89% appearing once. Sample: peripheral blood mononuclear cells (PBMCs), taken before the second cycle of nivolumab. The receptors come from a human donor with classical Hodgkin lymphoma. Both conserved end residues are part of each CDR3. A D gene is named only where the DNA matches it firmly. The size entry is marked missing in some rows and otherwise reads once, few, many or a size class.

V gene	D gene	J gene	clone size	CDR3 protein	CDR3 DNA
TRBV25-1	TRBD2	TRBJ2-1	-	CASSVPGQTSHNEQFF	TGTGCCAGCAGTGTACCCGGTCAGACTAGCCACAATGAGCAGTTCTTC
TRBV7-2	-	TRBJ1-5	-	CASSLRQGNQPQHF	TGTGCCAGCAGCTTAAGGCAGGGAAATCAGCCCCAGCATTTT
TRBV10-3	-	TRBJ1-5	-	CAISESMPGSQPQHF	TGTGCCATCAGTGAGTCGATGCCAGGGAGTCAGCCCCAGCATTTT
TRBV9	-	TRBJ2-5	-	CASSTRTGSGETQYF	TGTGCCAGCAGCACCCGGACAGGTAGCGGAGAGACCCAGTACTTC
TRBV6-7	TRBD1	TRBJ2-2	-	CASRSGTANTGELFF	TGTGCCAGCAGATCGGGGACAGCTAACACCGGGGAGCTGTTTTTT
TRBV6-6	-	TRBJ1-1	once	CASRWTENTEAFF	TGTGCCAGCAGGTGGACAGAGAACACTGAAGCTTTCTTT
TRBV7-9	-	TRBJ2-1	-	CASSKRNWTGPLDNEQFF	TGTGCCAGCAGTAAAAGGAATTGGACGGGACCCCTCGACAATGAGCAGTTCTTC
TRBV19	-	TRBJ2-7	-	CASSRGSSYEQYF	TGTGCCAGTAGTCGGGGGTCAAGCTACGAGCAGTACTTC
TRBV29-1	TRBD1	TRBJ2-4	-	CSVGRTGGGNIQYF	TGCAGCGTCGGACGGACAGGGGGGGGAAACATTCAGTACTTC
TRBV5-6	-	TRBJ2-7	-	CASSLRGLYEQYF	TGTGCCAGCAGCTTGAGAGGGTTATACGAGCAGTACTTC
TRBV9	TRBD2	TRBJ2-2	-	CASSALAGTNTGELFF	TGTGCCAGCAGCGCTCTAGCGGGGACGAACACCGGGGAGCTGTTTTTT